This T cell receptor beta chain was recovered during a study of T cell responses to AZD1222 COVID-19 vaccine. With respect to this clone: Its specificity is unknown.

V was shortened by 0 bases and J by 0 bases, with 9 bases between the two germline ends. CDR1 LGHNA and CDR2 YNFKEQ come from the germline V gene. The CDR3 totals 16 residues. General study findings and limits: The study sampled repertoires only after the peak T cell response. As reported, nearly half of all spike-specific TCRs target variant regions that are unmutated.

The method was immunoSEQ multiplex PCR; TCRdb's version includes in-frame clones alone and lacks a portion of them. The sample has 90,000 to 100,000 clones, around nine tenths seen once; the top ten hold under 8.5%. The chain is built from TRBV4-2 and TRBJ2-1; no reliable D call. The sample was peripheral blood, taken on day 0 of AZD1222 vaccination. This clonotype was obtained from an adult in good health. CDR3 DNA sequence: TGTGCCAGCAGCCAAGAATCTGAAAGCTCCTACAATGAGCAGTTCTTC. Encoded protein: CASSQESESSYNEQFF.